These T cell receptor beta chains were read from a single sample in a study of shared clonotypes between healthy human individuals. The data were produced by immunoSEQ multiplex PCR, yet TCRdb's version contains in-frame clones alone and is incomplete. This table holds some 2,000,000 clones, roughly 95% found once. Sequencing used naive CD8+ T cells sorted from blood. These receptors all stem from a man aged 18-30 years in good health. The CDR3 runs from the conserved cysteine through the conserved F or W. The D gene is left open where the match is weak. Clone size, where shown, is once, few, many, or a class for clones that have expanded.

clone size | J gene | D gene | V gene | CDR3 DNA | CDR3 protein
- | TRBJ2-7 | - | TRBV5-1 | TGCGCCAGCAGCTTGTATACAACCTACGAGCAGTACTTC | CASSLYTTYEQYF
- | TRBJ2-1 | TRBD1 | TRBV6-1 | TGTGCCAGCAGTGGACAGGGGATTGACATCAATGAGCAGTTCTTC | CASSGQGIDINEQFF
- | TRBJ1-1 | - | TRBV11-2 | TGTGCCAGCAGCTTAGCGGGGTACCCTGAAGCTTTCTTT | CASSLAGYPEAFF
few | TRBJ1-6 | - | TRBV5-8 | TGTGCCAGCAGCTTGTTCCCACCCCTCCACTTT | CASSLFPPLHF
- | TRBJ1-2 | TRBD1 | TRBV29-1 | TGCAGCGTTGAGGCCCTCTACAGGGGTGGAGGTGGCTACACCTTC | CSVEALYRGGGGYTF
- | TRBJ1-1 | TRBD1 | TRBV12-5 | TGTGCTAGTGGTTTCGGGACAGGGGACACTGAAGCTTTCTTT | CASGFGTGDTEAFF
once | TRBJ2-2 | - | TRBV27 | TGTGCCAGCAGCCCTCGAGGCACCGGGGAGCTGTTTTTT | CASSPRGTGELFF
- | TRBJ1-2 | - | TRBV27 | TGTGCCAGCAGTTTTGGCCTAGGTGGTGGGGACGGCTACACCTTC | CASSFGLGGGDGYTF
- | TRBJ1-1 | TRBD1 | TRBV7-8 | TGTGCCAGCAGCCCTCAGGGGGCGGAGAACACTGAAGCTTTCTTT | CASSPQGAENTEAFF
- | TRBJ2-7 | - | TRBV29-1 | TGCAGCGTTACTGCTGGTGTCTACGAGCAGTACTTC | CSVTAGVYEQYF
- | TRBJ2-7 | TRBD1 | TRBV5-4 | TGTGCCAGCAGCCGGGGACAGGGGGCATGGGAGCAGTACTTC | CASSRGQGAWEQYF
- | TRBJ2-7 | - | TRBV5-6 | TGTGCCAGCACCTTGGGTCTTAGCGCCGAGCAGTACTTC | CASTLGLSAEQYF
- | TRBJ1-6 | - | TRBV28 | TGTGCCACCGGGCCCTATAATTCACCCCTCCACTTT | CATGPYNSPLHF
- | TRBJ2-2 | TRBD2 | TRBV10-3 | TGTGCCATCAGGGGACTAGCGGCGAACACCGGGGAGCTGTTTTTT | CAIRGLAANTGELFF
- | TRBJ2-5 | TRBD2 | TRBV2 | TGTGCCAGCAGTCGTAGGGCCGGGACTAGCAGCCAAGAGACCCAGTACTTC | CASSRRAGTSSQETQYF
- | TRBJ2-7 | - | TRBV15 | TGTGCCACCAGCTTCGGGGCCGATTCCTACGAGCAGTACTTC | CATSFGADSYEQYF
- | TRBJ2-4 | TRBD2 | TRBV7-9 | TGTGCCAGCAGCTTTCCGACTAGCCAAGCCAAAAACATTCAGTACTTC | CASSFPTSQAKNIQYF
- | TRBJ1-6 | - | TRBV6-1 | TGTGCCAGCAGTGAGTTGTGGGGGCTCGATAATTCACCCCTCCACTTT | CASSELWGLDNSPLHF
- | TRBJ2-2 | TRBD2 | TRBV7-7 | TGTGCTAGCAGCTCTCCTCCTAGCGGCACCGGGGAGCTGTTTTTT | CASSSPPSGTGELFF
- | TRBJ2-1 | TRBD2 | TRBV4-3 | TGCGCCAGCAGGCGCTACCGGGAGGATGGTGAGCAGTTCTTC | CASRRYREDGEQFF
- | TRBJ2-7 | - | TRBV19 | TGTGCCAGTAGTATTGCGGACAGCCTTGGGGAGCAGTACTTC | CASSIADSLGEQYF
- | TRBJ2-2 | - | TRBV6-5 | TGTGCCAGCACCCCCAACGGGAGAGAGGAGCTGTTTTTT | CASTPNGREELFF
- | TRBJ2-6 | - | TRBV6-1 | TGTGCCAGCAGTGACAGGCCCATCCACTCTGGGGCCAACGTCCTGACTTTC | CASSDRPIHSGANVLTF
- | TRBJ2-7 | - | TRBV27 | TGTGCCAGCAGTGGTGGGGAGGAGGGCTACGAGCAGTACTTC | CASSGGEEGYEQYF
- | TRBJ1-2 | - | TRBV9 | TGTGCCAGCAGCCCCCTGGGAGGGGACTATGGCTACACCTTC | CASSPLGGDYGYTF
- | TRBJ2-7 | - | TRBV6-1 | TGTGCCAGCAGTGAAGACTCCGGGACGGGCTACGAGCAGTACTTC | CASSEDSGTGYEQYF
- | TRBJ2-3 | - | TRBV4-3 | TGCGCCAGCAGCCAAGATGGGACAATAGCGGATACGCAGTATTTT | CASSQDGTIADTQYF